One and the same sample provided the 9 T cell receptor beta chains below, sequenced in a study of T cells after yellow fever vaccination. TCRdb used MiXCR to reprocess the 5' RACE reads, holding one entry per CDR3 protein. Found here are approximately 510,000 distinct CDR3 sequences, 21% of them singletons; the top ten hold 15% to 20%. This specimen consisted of PBMCs, obtained approximately 22 days after the first yellow fever vaccination. The receptor set was obtained from a man between 18 and 35 years old who received the YFV17D yellow fever vaccine.

This clonotype was found a few times. The chain recombines TRBV5-1 with TRBJ2-3; no clear D. Between the trimmed V and J ends, which lost 0 bases and 3 bases, there was a span of 11 bases. The length of the CDR3 is 15 residues. Germline values: CDR1 SGHRS, CDR2 YFSETQ. CDR3 nucleotide sequence: TGCGCCAGCAGCTTGGCGGCGTCTAGGACAGATACGCAGTATTTT. Its translation: CASSLAASRTDTQYF.

This clonotype was detected only once. The chain recombines TRBV19 with TRBJ2-1; the D gene is possibly TRBD1 (6 bases). Germline-derived CDR1 and CDR2 are LNHDA and SQIVND (reference sequence). The V end was cut by 4 bases, the J end by 4 bases, with 11 bases between. This CDR3 has 14 residues. The CDR3 bases are TGTGCCAGTAGTAGTACAGGGATTTACAATGAGCAGTTCTTC. Translation: CASSSTGIYNEQFF.

This chain links TRBV10-3 with TRBJ2-6; 9 bases agree with TRBD2. Germline V gene data show CDR1 as ENHRY and CDR2 as SYGVKD. The CDR3 has 18 amino acids. The V gene end was trimmed by 4 bases and the J gene end by 0 bases; junction bases not matched to a gene: 7. The CDR3 protein is CAISGRLADRSGANVLTF. DNA for the CDR3: TGTGCCATCAGTGGTAGACTAGCGGACCGCTCTGGGGCCAACGTCCTGACTTTC.

The chain uses TRBV2 and TRBJ2-3, with D maybe TRBD2 (5 bases). Per germline, CDR1 SNHLY and CDR2 FYNNEI. The ends were cut back, 1 base at V and 0 bases at J, with 8 bases in the middle. This CDR3 has 15 residues. The CDR3 nucleotides read TGTGCCAGCAGTGAAGATAGAGGGAGCACAGATACGCAGTATTTT. This sequence encodes CASSEDRGSTDTQYF.

V usage is TRBV2 and J usage is TRBJ1-4; 8 nucleotides match TRBD1. The CDR3 consists of 14 residues. The V segment lost 6 bases and the J segment 8 bases; nucleotides outside the gene matches: 8. Per the germline V gene, CDR1 is SNHLY and CDR2 is FYNNEI. The CDR3 DNA reads as TGTGCCAGCAGGGCGACAGGGGTCTTGGAAAAACTGTTTTTT. This codes for CASRATGVLEKLFF. The full variable domain, with the rest looked up from reference TRBV2 and TRBJ1-4, is EPEVTQTPSHQVTQMGQEVILRCVPISNHLYFYWYRQILGQKVEFLVSFYNNEISEKSEIFDDQFSVERPDGSNFTLKIRSTKLEDSAMYFCASRATGVLEKLFFGSGTQLSVL.

This clonotype showed up just once. The J gene is TRBJ2-7, the V gene TRBV29-1; 7 bases fit TRBD2. The length of the CDR3 is 13 residues. CDR1 and CDR2 (germline): SQVTM, ANQGSEA. This chain's CDR3 is CGGGGGRIYEQYF. CDR3 DNA sequence: TGCGGCGGTGGGGGGGGACGGATCTACGAGCAGTACTTC.

The table lists this clonotype with a few counts. The chain joins TRBV7-9 to TRBJ1-2, with D possibly matching TRBD1 (5 bases). Germline V gives CDR1 SEHNR, CDR2 FQNEAQ (reference sequence). The CDR3 consists of 14 residues. The germline V and J ends were trimmed by 5 bases and 6 bases, with 16 bases remaining between them. CDR3 nucleotide sequence: TGTGCCAGCAGCAGTGGACGGACAATACATGGCTACACCTTC. It is translated as CASSSGRTIHGYTF.

V is TRBV30 and J is TRBJ2-2; 9 nucleotides line up with TRBD2. The germline CDR1 and CDR2 sequences are GTSNPN and SVGIG (reference sequence). The CDR3 is made up of 14 amino acids. Unmatched junction bases numbered 10, after V lost 7 bases and J lost 7 bases. The CDR3 spells CASSAGGPGGELFF. CDR3 DNA sequence: TGTGCCTCCTCTGCGGGGGGGCCGGGCGGGGAGCTGTTTTTT.

The chain's CDR3 is CASSSYPAEYNEQFF. CDR3 in DNA: TGTGCCAGCAGCTCTTACCCGGCGGAGTACAATGAGCAGTTCTTC. This chain joins TRBV7-2 and TRBJ2-1, with D unresolved. CDR1 and CDR2 from the germline V gene are SGHTA and FQGNSA. Trimming removed 4 bases at V and 4 bases at J, with 14 bases between. The CDR3 runs to 15 residues.